This entry is about one TCR beta chain. The Seattle patients, enrolled during active infection, were followed longitudinally. In the original analysis: Researchers report that nucleated cell counts were estimated from reference gene primer amplification. Assay used: immunoSEQ multiplex PCR; TCRdb lists only in-frame clones, some missing. From that table come the V and J calls and clone size; the DNA was used to work out D and trimming. This table holds about 100,000 clones, less than 95% found once. The sample belongs to a study of blood T cell repertoires in COVID-19. Study-level background: Both acute and convalescent COVID-19 samples were obtained from the United States, Italy and Spain. Sources were T cells, B-cell-depleted T cells, or PBMCs; the material itself was cDNA or gDNA.

V gave up 6 bases and J gave up 3 bases, with 12 bases separating them. CDR1 and CDR2 from the germline V gene are MDHEN and SYDVKM. The CDR3 runs to 13 residues. Input material: peripheral blood. The chain links TRBV28 to TRBJ2-7; no clear D. This TCR derives from a man aged 18 to 30 with COVID-19, enrolled during active disease. For the CDR3, the DNA is TGTGCCAGCAGGTACGATCTGAGCTACGAGCAGTACTTC. Protein: CASRYDLSYEQYF.